One sample yielded the 16 T cell receptor beta chains listed below, sequenced in a study of OX40 agonist ivuxolimab in advanced cancers. The repertoire was sequenced with immunoSEQ multiplex PCR; TCRdb's copy has only in-frame clones and lacks some. Among some 65,000 clones listed, roughly nine tenths were seen once. The source was CD4+ or CD8+ T cells sorted from blood, collected in a trial of the OX40 agonist ivuxolimab. These receptors were collected from an adult with an advanced solid tumor such as melanoma, head and neck, liver or kidney cancer.

V usage is TRBV29-1 and J usage is TRBJ1-1, with 10 nucleotides matching TRBD1. With 6 bases clipped from V and 4 bases from J, the junction kept 11 bases outside the gene matches. Germline CDR1 is SQVTM and CDR2 is ANQGSEA. The CDR3 covers 15 residues. The CDR3 protein is CSVAGTGDRGTEAFF. CDR3 DNA: TGCAGCGTAGCCGGGACAGGGGATAGGGGCACTGAAGCTTTCTTT.

The V call is TRBV7-2, the J call TRBJ2-2, with TRBD2 matching 12 bases. Trimming at V came to 8 bases and at J to 6 bases, leaving 7 bases not matched to a gene. CDR3 length equals 15 residues. The germline V gene has CDR1 SGHTA and CDR2 FQGNSA. The CDR3 nucleotides read TGTGCCAGCGAACTAGCGGGAGGATTAGCCGGGGAGCTGTTTTTT. Protein product: CASELAGGLAGELFF. The complete variable domain, with remaining parts taken from reference TRBV7-2 and TRBJ2-2, reads GAGVSQSPSNKVTEKGKDVELRCDPISGHTALYWYRQSLGQGLEFLIYFQGNSAPDKSGLPSDRFSAERTGGSVSTLTIQRTQQEDSAVYLCASELAGGLAGELFFGEGSRLTVL.

The chain is built from TRBV5-6 and TRBJ1-6; D uncertain. From germline, CDR1 is SGHDT and CDR2 YYEEEE. The CDR3 is made up of 13 amino acids. The V end was cut by 0 bases, the J end by 5 bases, with 3 bases between. CDR3 amino acids: CASSLGNNSPLHF. The DNA of the CDR3 is TGTGCCAGCAGCTTGGGCAATAATTCACCCCTCCACTTT.

This clone appeared a few times. The chain couples TRBV13 to TRBJ2-1, with TRBD1 matching 10 bases. Germline CDR1 reads PRHDT; CDR2 reads FYEKMQ (reference sequence). J gave up 6 bases and V 2 bases, and 4 bases lay outside the gene matches. There are 15 residues in the CDR3. The CDR3 nucleotides are TGTGCCAGCAGCTTAAGAAGGACAGGGGGCAATGAGCAGTTCTTC. It codes for CASSLRRTGGNEQFF.

This rearrangement joins TRBV7-9 to TRBJ2-5; D gene unclear. Trimming removed 6 bases from V and 3 bases from J, with 11 bases in between. Per the germline V gene, CDR1 is SEHNR and CDR2 is FQNEAQ (reference sequence). The CDR3 is made up of 13 amino acids. The CDR3 is CASRQRQKETQYF. The CDR3 DNA reads TGTGCCAGCAGACAACGGCAGAAAGAGACCCAGTACTTC.

The rearrangement joins TRBV6-5 to TRBJ2-3; 7 bases match TRBD2. V lost 1 base to trimming and J lost 6 bases; unmatched junction nucleotides: 1. This CDR3 is 13 amino acids long. CDR1 and CDR2 from the germline V gene are MNHEY and SVGAGI. The CDR3 nucleotides are TGTGCCAGCAGTTACTTGGGGGGGGATACGCAGTATTTT. It is translated as CASSYLGGDTQYF.

This sequence joins TRBV9 and TRBJ2-2; D is unclear. The CDR3 extends over 14 amino acids. V was cut by 0 bases and J by 7 bases, with 10 bases left in between. Germline V CDR1 and CDR2: SGDLS, YYNGEE. The chain's CDR3 is CASSVAGKRGELFF. CDR3 bases: TGTGCCAGCAGCGTAGCTGGGAAACGCGGGGAGCTGTTTTTT.

The chain is built from TRBV9 and TRBJ1-2, with 8 bases matching TRBD1. The CDR3 is 14 amino acids. With 3 bases clipped from V and 5 bases from J, the junction kept 6 bases outside the gene matches. Germline-derived CDR1 and CDR2 are SGDLS and YYNGEE. The CDR3: CASSAGQGGYGYTF. In DNA form, the CDR3 reads TGTGCCAGCAGCGCAGGACAGGGAGGATATGGCTACACCTTC.

This chain uses TRBV27 with TRBJ2-5, with TRBD1 identical over 8 bases. V shed 2 bases and J 4 bases; nucleotides not matched to a gene: 6. The CDR3 loop spans 15 amino acids. Germline CDR1 MNHEY, CDR2 SMNVEV (reference sequence). The CDR3 coding sequence is TGTGCCAGCAGTTTAACGGCAGGGGGCTTAGAGACCCAGTACTTC. Residues: CASSLTAGGLETQYF.

The rearrangement links TRBV5-1 to TRBJ2-2; D call uncertain. The CDR3 spans 13 residues. The germline V gene has CDR1 SGHRS and CDR2 YFSETQ. V shed 5 bases and J shed 1 base, with 6 bases lying between them. CDR3 nucleotides: TGCGCCAGCAGTAGAGGGAACACCGGGGAGCTGTTTTTT. Its translation is CASSRGNTGELFF. Based on the CDR3 plus reference TRBV5-1 and TRBJ2-2, the full variable domain is KAGVTQTPRYLIKTRGQQVTLSCSPISGHRSVSWYQQTPGQGLQFLFEYFSETQRNKGNFPGRFSGRQFSNSRSEMNVSTLELGDSALYLCASSRGNTGELFFGEGSRLTVL.

By frequency in the sample, this clone is large (0.1 to 1%). The chain carries TRBV5-1 and TRBJ1-5; 8 bases are shared with TRBD1. Germline values: CDR1 SGHRS, CDR2 YFSETQ. The CDR3 covers 15 residues. The ends lost 4 bases at V and 2 bases at J; junction bases unmatched: 5. CDR3 coding DNA: TGCGCCAGCAGCATTGGACAGGGCGGCAATCAGCCCCAGCATTTT. Its translation: CASSIGQGGNQPQHF.

V gene TRBV5-1 combines with J gene TRBJ2-7, with D possibly being TRBD2 (5 bases). The CDR3 loop spans 13 amino acids. The V gene lost 1 base and the J gene lost 4 bases, with 9 bases spanning the gap. Germline values: CDR1 SGHRS, CDR2 YFSETQ. For the CDR3, the DNA is TGCGCCAGCAGCTTGAATCCGGGGTACGAGCAGTACTTC. Its protein product is CASSLNPGYEQYF.

The V and J genes are TRBV4-1 and TRBJ2-5; tentatively, D is TRBD1 (5 bases). Germline-derived CDR1 and CDR2 are MGHRA and YSYEKL. V was cut by 4 bases and J by 5 bases, with 8 bases left in between. The CDR3 consists of 12 residues. This CDR3 is CASSRNRETQYF. The CDR3 DNA reads as TGCGCCAGCAGCCGTAACAGGGAGACCCAGTACTTC.

The chain carries TRBV6-1 and TRBJ2-7; D uncertain. Per the germline V gene, CDR1 is MNHNS and CDR2 is SASEGT. This CDR3 has 13 residues. V lost 6 bases and J lost 0, with 9 bases in between. CDR3 sequence: CASSGRPSYEQYF. As DNA, the CDR3 is TGTGCCAGCAGCGGACGGCCCTCCTACGAGCAGTACTTC.

This chain joins TRBV27 and TRBJ2-7; D may be TRBD2 (6 bases). The CDR3 runs to 13 residues. Trimming pared 5 bases from V and 5 bases from J, leaving 13 bases between. Germline V gives CDR1 MNHEY, CDR2 SMNVEV (reference sequence). The CDR3 nucleotides are TGTGCCAGCAGTCCTCCCCCGGGGGACGAGCAGTACTTC. It yields the protein CASSPPPGDEQYF.

This clone was observed once. The rearrangement joins TRBV15 to TRBJ2-7; maybe TRBD2 (5 bases). CDR1 is LNHNV, CDR2 YYDKDF, per germline (reference sequence). The CDR3 contains 14 residues. Trimming stripped 5 bases from V and 3 bases from J, with 14 bases between. The CDR3 DNA is TGTGCCACCAGCCCCCGGGGTGGGAACTACGAGCAGTACTTC. Amino acid sequence: CATSPRGGNYEQYF.